The rows below give T cell receptor beta chains drawn from one sample of a study of cytomegalovirus exposure and HLA in healthy donors. Profiling relied on immunoSEQ multiplex PCR, and the TCRdb table lists in-frame clones only, not all of them. The sample holds 200,000 to 250,000 clones; 77% are singletons and the top ten take roughly 2.5%. Sequencing was done on a sample of PBMCs. These receptors all come from a woman between 55 and 75 years old in good health and CMV-seropositive. The CDR3 runs from the conserved cysteine through the conserved F or W. The D gene is left open where the match is weak. Rows give clone size only sometimes, using once, few, many, or a class for an expanded clone.

V gene	J gene	clone size	D gene	CDR3 protein	CDR3 DNA
TRBV29-1	TRBJ2-6	.	.	CSVDLLEPGANVLTF	TGCAGCGTTGATTTACTGGAGCCTGGGGCCAACGTCCTGACTTTC
TRBV7-2	TRBJ1-3	.	.	CASSLTGKSSGNTIYF	TGTGCCAGCAGCTTAACGGGGAAGAGCTCTGGAAACACCATATATTTT
TRBV11-2	TRBJ2-7	.	TRBD1	CASSLAIGTGGYEQYF	TGTGCCAGCAGCTTAGCTATCGGGACAGGGGGCTACGAGCAGTACTTC
TRBV7-9	TRBJ2-7	.	.	CASSPRGGTGDEQYF	TGTGCCAGCAGCCCGCGGGGGGGGACAGGGGACGAGCAGTACTTC
TRBV18	TRBJ2-4	.	.	CASSPPVYKNIQYF	TGTGCCAGCTCACCACCAGTCTACAAAAACATTCAGTACTTC
TRBV29-1	TRBJ1-1	few	.	CSVDLAAGHTEAFF	TGCAGCGTTGATCTCGCGGCAGGGCACACTGAAGCTTTCTTT
TRBV7-2	TRBJ2-1	few	TRBD2	CASTSGVGAGVNEQFF	TGTGCCAGCACCTCGGGGGTTGGAGCGGGGGTCAATGAGCAGTTCTTC
TRBV7-9	TRBJ1-1	.	TRBD1	CASSNRDRSTEAFF	TGTGCCAGCAGTAACCGGGACAGAAGTACTGAAGCTTTCTTT
TRBV18	TRBJ1-1	.	.	CASSQGYETEAFF	TGTGCCAGCTCGCAGGGCTACGAGACTGAAGCTTTCTTT
TRBV10-3	TRBJ2-1	.	.	CAISDSSYNEQFF	TGTGCCATCAGTGATTCCAGTTACAATGAGCAGTTCTTC
TRBV2	TRBJ1-3	.	.	CASSRQVVDTIYF	TGTGCCAGCAGCAGACAGGTTGTGGACACCATATATTTT
TRBV28	TRBJ1-4	.	.	CASSLSYKQGKKLFF	TGTGCCAGCAGCCTCTCATACAAACAGGGAAAAAAACTGTTTTTT
TRBV6-5	TRBJ2-1	.	TRBD2	CASRRAGNYNEQFF	TGTGCCAGCAGAAGAGCGGGGAACTACAATGAGCAGTTCTTC
TRBV19	TRBJ1-1	.	.	CASRLRQSTEAFF	TGTGCCAGTAGGCTCAGACAGAGCACTGAAGCTTTCTTT
TRBV6-5	TRBJ1-1	.	.	CASSPVLNTEAFF	TGTGCCAGCAGCCCCGTTCTGAACACTGAAGCTTTCTTT
TRBV5-6	TRBJ1-3	.	TRBD1	CASSPTGGLWNTIYF	TGTGCCAGCAGCCCCACAGGGGGCTTGTGGAACACCATATATTTT
TRBV19	TRBJ1-1	.	TRBD1	CASTRDRATNTEAFF	TGTGCCAGTACCCGGGACAGAGCCACGAACACTGAAGCTTTCTTT
TRBV6-1	TRBJ1-5	.	.	CASSDGGGNQPQHF	TGTGCCAGCAGTGACGGGGGAGGGAATCAGCCCCAGCATTTT
TRBV6-4	TRBJ1-2	.	TRBD1	CASRRDSGNYGYTF	TGTGCCAGCAGACGGGACAGTGGGAACTATGGCTACACCTTC
TRBV5-8	TRBJ1-4	.	.	CASPGGRRGTVGNEKLFF	TGTGCCAGCCCAGGAGGACGGAGGGGCACCGTGGGAAATGAAAAACTGTTTTTT
TRBV7-2	TRBJ2-5	.	.	CASSLGRETQYF	TGTGCCAGCAGCTTAGGGCGGGAGACCCAGTACTTC
TRBV7-2	TRBJ1-3	.	.	CASSGGPSSGNTIYF	TGTGCCAGCAGCGGAGGACCGAGCTCTGGAAACACCATATATTTT
TRBV5-1	TRBJ1-2	.	.	CASSPRIGGDGYTF	TGCGCCAGCAGCCCCAGAATCGGGGGAGATGGCTACACCTTC
TRBV30	TRBJ1-5	.	.	CAWSVHSGQPQHF	TGTGCCTGGAGTGTACACTCAGGGCAGCCCCAGCATTTT
TRBV5-1	TRBJ1-4	.	.	CASSSGGLATNEKLFF	TGCGCCAGCAGCTCGGGGGGGCTTGCTACTAATGAAAAACTGTTTTTT
TRBV20-1	TRBJ1-2	.	TRBD1	CSVRRGNGYTF	TGCAGTGTCCGCAGGGGGAATGGCTACACCTTC
TRBV12-5	TRBJ2-1	.	TRBD2	CASGLVRTSGRSYNEQFF	TGTGCTAGTGGTTTGGTACGGACTAGCGGGAGGTCCTACAATGAGCAGTTCTTC
TRBV11-1	TRBJ2-7	once	TRBD1	CASSQKQGDEQYF	TGTGCCAGCAGTCAGAAACAGGGGGACGAGCAGTACTTC
TRBV27	TRBJ1-2	once	TRBD1	CASSLFPTGQGGGYTF	TGTGCCAGCAGTTTATTTCCCACTGGACAGGGTGGGGGCTACACCTTC
TRBV6-1	TRBJ2-7	few	TRBD2	CASSGTGGRRNEQYF	TGTGCCAGCAGTGGTACGGGGGGGAGGCGCAACGAGCAGTACTTC
TRBV28	TRBJ2-7	.	.	CASTWGGRIDYEQYF	TGTGCCAGCACTTGGGGCGGACGGATAGACTACGAGCAGTACTTC
TRBV6-1	TRBJ1-1	.	TRBD1	CASSRMTGLNTEAFF	TGTGCCAGCAGTAGAATGACAGGGTTGAACACTGAAGCTTTCTTT
TRBV19	TRBJ2-6	.	.	CASSIGNSGANVLTF	TGTGCCAGCTCAATCGGTAACTCTGGGGCCAACGTCCTGACTTTC
TRBV2	TRBJ1-2	few	.	CANRRDANYGYTF	TGTGCCAACCGGAGGGACGCGAACTATGGCTACACCTTC
TRBV5-4	TRBJ2-7	.	TRBD2	CASSLDMSGSSYEQYF	TGTGCCAGCAGCTTGGATATGAGCGGGAGTTCCTACGAGCAGTACTTC
TRBV12-5	TRBJ1-2	.	TRBD1	CASGPGQGNYGYTF	TGTGCTAGTGGCCCGGGACAGGGGAACTATGGCTACACCTTC
TRBV7-3	TRBJ1-1	.	.	CASSSYPLTGGGEAFF	TGTGCCAGCAGCTCCTATCCCCTCACTGGCGGGGGTGAAGCTTTCTTT
TRBV28	TRBJ2-2	.	TRBD1	CASSLSGTGGHGELFF	TGTGCCAGCAGTTTATCAGGGACAGGGGGACACGGGGAGCTGTTTTTT